This entry concerns a single T cell receptor beta chain. Antigen specificity is unknown. At one boundary the junction diverges from the germline segment, which might be a read error. TCRbeta libraries were built with three rounds of nested PCR, modified from ARM-PCR. TCRdb used MiXCR to reprocess the multiplex PCR reads, holding one entry per CDR3 protein. The sample lists roughly 67,000 distinct CDR3 sequences, around three quarters seen once, with 45% in the top ten. This entry belongs to a study of tumor and adjacent non-tumor tissue in lung cancer. Findings and limits, study-wide: Higher tumor TCR diversity was associated with shorter survival.

The CDR3 runs to 14 residues. Germline loops: CDR1 SGHAT, CDR2 FQDESV (reference sequence). The template was RNA from unsorted bulk tissue. The normal lung tissue was taken more than 3 cm from the tumor edge. The sequencing sample was made of distant non-tumor lung tissue. The rearrangement links TRBV11-1 to TRBJ2-2; D perhaps matches TRBD2 (6 bases). The receptor's source is a man between 60 and 75 years old with non-small cell lung cancer. CDR3 DNA sequence: TGTCCCAGCAGCTATACCAGCGGCACCGGGGGGCTGTTTTTT. Amino acids: CPSSYTSGTGGLFF.